What follows is one TCR beta chain and its context. Its antigen remains unidentified. V gave up 0 bases and J gave up 8 bases, with 13 bases separating them. The CDR3 runs to 14 residues. CDR1 is MNHEY, CDR2 SVGAGI, per germline. This PCR relied on a set of 60 Vbeta primers and 13 Jbeta primers. Sequencing was performed with immunoSEQ multiplex PCR; in TCRdb, only in-frame clones are kept and a portion is missing. Of around 300,000 clones in the sample, approximately 90% are singletons; the top ten hold approximately 2.2%. These data originate in a study of cytomegalovirus exposure and HLA in healthy donors. Study overall: From approximately 170 million T cells, an earlier analysis saw around 120 million unique TCR beta sequences. Study outcomes and limitations: Common viral pathogens were later found to be apparently linked to several of the most significant clusters. TCR beta V- and J-gene trimming, according to a later analysis, was linked to a missense DCLRE1C variant.

The chain employs TRBV6-5 and TRBJ1-1; a weak D match, TRBD1 (6 bases). Sequenced sample: PBMCs. The sequence was obtained from a woman in her late teens or twenties in good health and CMV-seronegative. This CDR3 reads CASSYSGTIAEAFF. In DNA, the CDR3 is TGTGCCAGCAGTTACTCCGGGACAATAGCAGAAGCTTTCTTT.